Listed below are T cell receptor beta chains from one sample, sequenced in a study of blood T cell repertoires in COVID-19. Method: immunoSEQ multiplex PCR; TCRdb's copy keeps in-frame clones and lacks some. Of about 240,000 clones listed, around 86% are singletons. Material: PBMCs or T cells enriched from blood (not recorded which). The receptor source for this set is a woman aged 40 to 50 with acute COVID-19. Each CDR3 is given with its conserved first and last residue.

V gene,J gene,CDR3 length,CDR3 protein
TRBV3-1/TRBV3-2,TRBJ2-7,14,CASSLGREAYEQYF
TRBV11-3,TRBJ1-1,15,CASSHSMWRNTEAFF
TRBV9,TRBJ2-5,15,CASSLLSSWQETQYF
TRBV10-2,TRBJ2-7,14,CASSESSDTYEQYF
TRBV3-1/TRBV3-2,TRBJ1-2,15,CASSRALGGFGGYTF
TRBV4-1,TRBJ1-2,14,CATSYTGTTSGYTF
TRBV30,TRBJ1-2,13,CAWSVSVTYGYTF
TRBV4-2,TRBJ2-1,16,CASSQDTSGPYNEQFF
TRBV2,TRBJ1-3,13,CASRGASGNTIYF
TRBV5-1,TRBJ2-7,13,CASRAGTIYEQYF
TRBV30,TRBJ2-1,17,CALEDPAVDYFYNEQFF
TRBV5-1,TRBJ2-7,13,CASTGDNLEEQYF
TRBV10-2,TRBJ2-5,15,CASSGTGGIQETQYF
TRBV3-1/TRBV3-2,TRBJ2-3,12,CASSRGGDTQYF
TRBV18,TRBJ2-2,19,CASSPPGLAGGPRIGELFF
TRBV20-1,TRBJ1-6,11,CSARAGSPLHF
TRBV19,TRBJ2-5,13,CASSSLDLETQYF
TRBV30,TRBJ1-2,15,CAFPGNTGGDYGYTF
TRBV28,TRBJ1-2,13,CASSPTGRDGYTF
TRBV5-4,TRBJ1-6,16,CASSLRTGGYNSPLHF
TRBV24-1,TRBJ2-5,16,CATGGGNRDRQETQYF
TRBV4-1,TRBJ1-6,15,CASSQHGTIEGALHF
TRBV5-8,TRBJ1-6,15,CASSPDSSYNSPLHF
TRBV4-1,TRBJ1-4,15,CASSQTPGRDEKLFF
TRBV7-8,TRBJ2-7,16,CASSPLGRVSSYEQYF
TRBV3-1/TRBV3-2,TRBJ2-2,14,CASSLTGGNGELFF
TRBV18,TRBJ1-2,13,CASSAAGNYGYTF
TRBV6-6,TRBJ2-1,14,CASRAEGSYNEQFF
TRBV25-1,TRBJ2-7,15,CASTSSIAGAHEQYF
TRBV27,TRBJ1-2,14,CASSLQGPNYGYTF
TRBV5-1,TRBJ2-7,15,CASSPTAGKVYEQYF
TRBV27,TRBJ2-1,15,CASSFSGTSGNEQFF
TRBV9,TRBJ1-3,14,CASERGDRGNTIYF
TRBV4-2,TRBJ2-1,14,CASSQVGGGNEQFF
TRBV11-2,TRBJ1-1,14,CASSPRTQNTEAFF
TRBV3-1/TRBV3-2,TRBJ2-3,14,CASSQGVGGDTQYF
TRBV13,TRBJ1-3,12,CASRTGGNTIYF
TRBV11-3,TRBJ2-5,17,CASSVGSGRDLQETQYF
TRBV27,TRBJ2-1,13,CASSLRVRSEQFF
TRBV7-8,TRBJ1-5,17,CASSLGGTGASNQPQHF
TRBV19,TRBJ2-2,15,CASSIGRERSGELFF
TRBV9,TRBJ2-2,16,CASSVSRGEATGELFF
TRBV6-5,TRBJ1-5,16,CASSSLRTGDNQPQHF
TRBV6-5,TRBJ1-1,13,CASRQGQGPEAFF
TRBV6-5,TRBJ1-5,14,CASSKRQGSQPQHF
TRBV7-2,TRBJ2-5,15,CASSLAGTRQETQYF
TRBV5-1,TRBJ2-2,16,CASSLAGREVGGELFF